This TCR beta chain was sequenced in a study of beta chain features in type 1 diabetes. The sequenced template was cDNA made from the entire isolated RNA. Using immunoSEQ multiplex PCR, the repertoire was profiled, and TCRdb retains in-frame clones only, with some absent. The sample includes some 410,000 clones, approximately 10% of them seen just once. V dropped 8 bases and J dropped 4 bases, with 14 bases sitting between them. This CDR3 spans 13 amino acids. Looked up from germline, CDR1 is SGHTA and CDR2 is FQGNSA. Material: naive CD4+ T cells from blood. This sequence was found in a woman younger than 35 in good health. The rearrangement links TRBV7-2 to TRBJ2-5, with D tentatively TRBD2 (5 bases). The DNA for the CDR3 is TGTGCCAGCCGGGAAAGCGGTGGAGAGACCCAGTACTTC. Protein: CASRESGGETQYF.